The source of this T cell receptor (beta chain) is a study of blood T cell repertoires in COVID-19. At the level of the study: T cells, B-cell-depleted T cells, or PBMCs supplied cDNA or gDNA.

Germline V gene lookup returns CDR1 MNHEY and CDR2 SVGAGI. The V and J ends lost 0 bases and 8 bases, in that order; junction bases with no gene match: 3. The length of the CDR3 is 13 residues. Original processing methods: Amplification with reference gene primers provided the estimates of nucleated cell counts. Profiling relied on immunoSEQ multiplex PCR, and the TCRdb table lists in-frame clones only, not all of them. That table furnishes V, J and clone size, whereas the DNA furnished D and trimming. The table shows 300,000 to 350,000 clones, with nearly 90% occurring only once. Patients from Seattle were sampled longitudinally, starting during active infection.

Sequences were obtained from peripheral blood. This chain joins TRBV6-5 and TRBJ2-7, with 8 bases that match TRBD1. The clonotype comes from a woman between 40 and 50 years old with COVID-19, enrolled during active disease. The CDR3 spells CASSYSDRAQQYF. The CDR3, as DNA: TGTGCCAGCAGTTACTCGGACAGGGCCCAGCAGTACTTC.